This entry concerns a single T cell receptor (beta chain). This sample is part of a study of blood T cell repertoires in COVID-19. Some clones are missing from TCRdb's copy, which holds only in-frame ones; the method was immunoSEQ multiplex PCR. Of some 260,000 clones listed, about 90% are singletons. Germline lookup yields CDR1 GTSNPN and CDR2 SVGIG (reference sequence). The CDR3 extends over 14 amino acids. After removal of 5 bases from V and 4 bases from J, the junction contained 9 bases not matched to a gene. The sequence derives from a woman aged 18-29 years who had recovered from COVID-19. The chain employs TRBV30 and TRBJ1-2; TRBD1 agrees at 8 bases. The sequenced sample was PBMCs or T cells enriched from blood (not recorded which). This CDR3 reads CAWVTRDRTYGYTF. CDR3 bases: TGTGCCTGGGTAACCCGGGACAGGACCTATGGCTACACCTTC.